This note documents a single T cell receptor (beta chain) sequence. The data are from a study of blood T cell repertoires in COVID-19. Looking at the study overall: The United States, Italy and Spain provided the acute and convalescent COVID-19 samples. PBMCs, B-cell-depleted T cells, or T cells provided the cDNA or gDNA that made up the material.

Per the study methods: By means of reference gene primer amplification, nucleated cell counts were estimated. The repertoire was sequenced with immunoSEQ multiplex PCR; TCRdb's copy has only in-frame clones and lacks some. V and J calls and clone size are copied from that table; D and trimming were computed from the DNA. The sample yields 150,000 to 200,000 clones, approximately 90% seen once. This CDR3 comprises 12 residues. With 10 bases clipped from V and 6 bases from J, the junction kept 8 bases outside the gene matches. The receptor was derived from a man aged 65 to 79 with active or convalescent COVID-19. This chain uses TRBV12-3 or TRBV12-4 with TRBJ2-5, with 7 bases fitting TRBD2. The sequencing input was peripheral blood. The CDR3 coding sequence is TGTGCCACCCGGGGCGGGGGAAAGACCCAGTACTTC. Translation gives CATRGGGKTQYF.